The clone carrying this T cell receptor (beta chain) has only one observation. As yet, its antigen is unknown. This entry comes from a study of OX40 agonist ivuxolimab in advanced cancers. Overall study context: Patients took ivuxolimab, an agonistic anti-OX40 (CD134) antibody. Findings of the study overall: Among the lowest peripheral clonal expansion occurred in 0.1-3.0 mg/kg partial responders. On average, a greater number of expanded clones characterised CD8+ T cells relative to CD4+.

Deletions cut 5 bases from V and 9 bases from J, with 11 bases between. This CDR3 contains 12 residues. Per germline, CDR1 SGHVS and CDR2 FNYEAQ. Here immunoSEQ multiplex PCR was the method, and the copy in TCRdb shows in-frame clones only, minus some. The sample has tens of thousands of clones, 83% seen once; the top ten hold less than 15%. The sample consisted of CD4+ or CD8+ T cells sorted from blood, taken in a trial of the OX40 agonist ivuxolimab. The TCR was taken from an adult with an advanced solid tumor such as melanoma, head and neck, liver or kidney cancer. The V call is TRBV7-6, the J call TRBJ2-1; perhaps TRBD2 as D (5 bases). In DNA, the CDR3 is TGTGCCAGCAGCCGAAATGAGGGTGAGCAGTTCTTC. Its protein is CASSRNEGEQFF.